These 5 T cell receptor beta chains were sequenced from one sample in a study of T-cell reconstitution after alpha-beta-depleted transplantation in children. A TCRbeta library incorporating unique molecular identifiers was prepared. A single record per CDR3 protein comes from TCRdb applying MiXCR to the PCR reads. This table has hundreds of thousands of distinct CDR3 sequences, 10% to 15% appearing once. The specimen comprised PBMCs, mostly from graft donor cells, sampled 360 days after TCRalphabeta/CD19-depleted stem cell transplant. These receptors all stem from a male patient younger than 18 who had a stem cell transplant for acute myeloid leukemia, so the T cells may come from the graft donor.

This clonotype was seen more than once but under ten times. This sequence joins TRBV5-1 and TRBJ2-2, with 7 bases aligning to TRBD2. Trimming removed 0 bases from V and 5 bases from J; junction bases left unmatched: 4. This CDR3 spans 15 amino acids. The V gene's germline CDR1 is SGHRS and CDR2 YFSETQ. CDR3 bases: TGCGCCAGCAGCTTGGCAGCCGGGAGGACCGGGGAGCTGTTTTTT. This gives the protein CASSLAAGRTGELFF.

This clonotype occurred many times. DNA of the CDR3: TGCGCCAGCAGCCAAGATCGCCTGCTGGAGACCCAGTACTTC. It codes for CASSQDRLLETQYF. The J gene is TRBJ2-5, the V gene TRBV4-3, with D unresolved. CDR1 and CDR2 (germline): LGHNA, YSLEER. V lost 0 bases to trimming and J lost 5 bases, with 10 bases between them. The CDR3 runs 14 residues.

This clonotype has more than one count but fewer than ten. The gene calls are TRBV7-8 and TRBJ2-1; TRBD2 agrees at 8 bases. The CDR3 length is 17 residues. Trimming cost V 7 bases and J 8 bases; bases outside gene matches: 19. The V gene's germline CDR1 is SGHVS and CDR2 FQNEAQ. This CDR3 reads CASTPVPREGGLDEQFF. CDR3 in DNA: TGTGCCAGCACCCCTGTCCCTCGGGAGGGGGGCCTAGATGAGCAGTTCTTC. The complete variable domain, with remaining parts taken from reference TRBV7-8 and TRBJ2-1, reads GAGVSQSPRYKVAKRGQDVALRCDPISGHVSLFWYQQALGQGPEFLTYFQNEAQLDKSGLPSDRFFAERPEGSVSTLKIQRTQQEDSAVYLCASTPVPREGGLDEQFFGPGTRLTVL.

This clonotype was counted a few times. This chain uses TRBV28 with TRBJ2-1; 9 bases line up with TRBD1. The germline gives CDR1 MDHEN, CDR2 SYDVKM. V gave up 6 bases and J gave up 6 bases; unmatched junction bases: 12. The CDR3 spans 16 residues. Here the CDR3 DNA reads TGTGCCAGCAGCATACTGGGACAGGGCTTCTCCAATGAGCAGTTCTTC. Translated, it gives CASSILGQGFSNEQFF.

This clonotype was seen many times. The chain links TRBV12-3 or TRBV12-4 to TRBJ2-5; the D is unclear. Trimming removed 6 bases at V and 9 bases at J, with 14 bases between. The CDR3 spans 12 residues. The CDR3, as DNA: TGTGCCAGCAGCTTCAGTAACTGGTCCCAGTACTTC. Its translation: CASSFSNWSQYF.